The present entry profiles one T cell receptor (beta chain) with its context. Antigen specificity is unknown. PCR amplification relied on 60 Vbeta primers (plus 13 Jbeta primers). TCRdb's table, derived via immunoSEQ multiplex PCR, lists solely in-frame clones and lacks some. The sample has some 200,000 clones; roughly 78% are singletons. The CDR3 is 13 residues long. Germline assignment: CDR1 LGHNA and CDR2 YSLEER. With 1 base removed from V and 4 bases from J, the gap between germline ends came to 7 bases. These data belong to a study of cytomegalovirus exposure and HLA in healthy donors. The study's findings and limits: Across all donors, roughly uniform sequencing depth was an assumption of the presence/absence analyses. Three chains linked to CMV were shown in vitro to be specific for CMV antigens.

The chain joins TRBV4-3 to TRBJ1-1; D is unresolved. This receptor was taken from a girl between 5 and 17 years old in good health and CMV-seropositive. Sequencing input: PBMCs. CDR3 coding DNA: TGCGCCAGCAGCCAAGTCGGAGGCACTGAAGCTTTCTTT. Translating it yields CASSQVGGTEAFF.